Presented here are 21 T cell receptor beta chains from one specimen sequenced in a study of cytomegalovirus exposure and HLA in healthy donors. PCR primers comprised 60 Vbeta and 13 Jbeta primers. Repertoires were generated with immunoSEQ multiplex PCR, while TCRdb's copy carries only in-frame clones and drops some. The sample includes fewer than 130,000 clones, roughly 85% seen only once; the top ten take more than 3%. Sequencing was performed on PBMCs. The receptors shown here come from a middle-aged woman in good health and CMV-seronegative.

The CDR3 nucleotides are TGTGCCAGCAGTGACCCCGGGACAGCCCCATGGCCCCAGCATTTT. Translating gives CASSDPGTAPWPQHF. This chain uses TRBV2 with TRBJ1-5, with 7 bases matching TRBD1. CDR1 is SNHLY, CDR2 FYNNEI, per germline. Trimming took 3 bases from V and 9 from J; bases not matched to a gene: 11. This CDR3 has 15 residues.

This chain joins TRBV5-6 and TRBJ2-5; 7 nucleotides align to TRBD1. CDR1 and CDR2 (germline): SGHDT, YYEEEE. Losses at the gene ends were 4 bases for V and 1 base for J; bases not matched to a gene: 7. The CDR3 sequence is 15 residues long. The CDR3 DNA is TGTGCCAGCAGCGGTACAGGGGACCCCCAAGAGACCCAGTACTTC. Translating gives CASSGTGDPQETQYF.

In its sample, this clone was seen a few times. The CDR3 protein is CASSESVGQVYYGYTF. In DNA form, the CDR3 reads TGTGCCAGCAGTGAAAGTGTGGGACAGGTCTACTATGGCTACACCTTC. The J gene is TRBJ1-2, the V gene TRBV2; 8 positions match TRBD1. The junction had 8 bases not matched to a gene; V was cut back by 2 bases and J by 3 bases. Germline V gene sequence: CDR1 SNHLY, CDR2 FYNNEI. The CDR3 runs to 16 residues. The entire variable domain, with the rest obtained from reference TRBV2 and TRBJ1-2, is as follows: EPEVTQTPSHQVTQMGQEVILRCVPISNHLYFYWYRQILGQKVEFLVSFYNNEISEKSEIFDDQFSVERPDGSNFTLKIRSTKLEDSAMYFCASSESVGQVYYGYTFGSGTRLTVV.

The V and J genes are TRBV28 and TRBJ1-2; D not resolved. Deletions cut 5 bases from V and 3 bases from J, with 10 bases between. The germline V gene encodes CDR1 MDHEN and CDR2 SYDVKM. This CDR3 is built from 13 residues. The CDR3 DNA sequence: TGTGCCAGCAGTATCGGTGCACACTATGGCTACACCTTC. It translates to CASSIGAHYGYTF.

The chain combines TRBV6-5 with TRBJ2-1; D might be TRBD1 (5 bases). V was pared by 2 bases and J by 3 bases, with 14 bases between. Germline lookup yields CDR1 MNHEY and CDR2 SVGAGI. The CDR3 length is 16 residues. The CDR3 coding sequence is TGTGCCAGCAGTTACGGGGCCAGCGCCTACTACAATGAGCAGTTCTTC. It yields the protein CASSYGASAYYNEQFF.

This clone was counted once. CDR3 sequence (DNA): TGCGCCAGCAGCTTGTTACAGGGGAATACTGAAGCTTTCTTT. Amino acid sequence: CASSLLQGNTEAFF. J is TRBJ1-1 and V is TRBV5-1, with 7 positions matching TRBD1. With 1 base clipped from V and 5 bases from J, the junction kept 5 bases outside the gene matches. Germline V gives CDR1 SGHRS, CDR2 YFSETQ. This CDR3 is built from 14 residues.

The chain combines TRBV6-5 with TRBJ1-4; D uncertain. Trimming stripped 8 bases from V and 11 bases from J, with 12 bases between. Germline V gene sequence: CDR1 MNHEY, CDR2 SVGAGI. The CDR3 consists of 11 residues. The CDR3 reads CASGTRGKLFF. CDR3 bases: TGTGCCAGCGGAACACGAGGGAAACTGTTTTTT.

This clone is medium-sized in the sample. This chain uses TRBV28 with TRBJ1-4; 8 nucleotides match TRBD1. CDR1 and CDR2 from the germline V gene are MDHEN and SYDVKM. The CDR3 has 14 amino acids. With 6 bases clipped from V and 7 bases from J, the junction kept 7 bases outside the gene matches. CDR3 nucleotides: TGTGCCAGCAGCCTAACAGGGGGAAGTGAAAAACTGTTTTTT. This codes for CASSLTGGSEKLFF.

The rearrangement uses TRBV28 and TRBJ2-3; D remains ambiguous. The V end was cut by 7 bases, the J end by 0 bases, with 8 bases between. Germline lookup yields CDR1 MDHEN and CDR2 SYDVKM. The CDR3 runs 13 residues. DNA for the CDR3: TGTGCCAGCAATCGAGAGAGCACAGATACGCAGTATTTT. Translation: CASNRESTDTQYF.

The V call is TRBV28, the J call TRBJ1-2; tentative D call: TRBD1 (5 bases). The CDR3 is 15 amino acids. The ends were cut back, 2 bases at V and 0 bases at J, with 10 bases in the middle. CDR1 MDHEN and CDR2 SYDVKM come from the germline V gene. CDR3 region: CASSLGGVTNYGYTF. CDR3 DNA sequence: TGTGCCAGCAGTTTAGGGGGGGTCACTAACTATGGCTACACCTTC.

This sequence joins TRBV30 and TRBJ2-1, with TRBD2 identical over 7 bases. The trim removed 5 bases at V and 7 bases at J, leaving 8 bases unmatched. Germline CDR1 GTSNPN, CDR2 SVGIG (reference sequence). The CDR3 is 13 amino acids. Written as DNA, the CDR3 is TGTGCCTGGTCCCTGGGGGGGAAAAATGAGCAGTTCTTC. It is translated as CAWSLGGKNEQFF. The complete variable domain, with remaining parts taken from reference TRBV30 and TRBJ2-1, reads SQTIHQWPATLVQPVGSPLSLECTVEGTSNPNLYWYRQAAGRGLQLLFYSVGIGQISSEVPQNLSASRPQDRQFILSSKKLLLSDSGFYLCAWSLGGKNEQFFGPGTRLTVL.

The chain is built from TRBV10-1 and TRBJ1-1; no clear D gene. This CDR3 has 13 amino acids. Germline values: CDR1 WNHNN, CDR2 SYGVQD (reference sequence). V was cut by 7 bases and J by 3 bases, with 12 bases left in between. The CDR3 DNA follows: TGCGCCAGCAATTCGGGGAAGGACACTGAAGCTTTCTTT. This translates into CASNSGKDTEAFF.

This clone has just one count. The chain links TRBV18 to TRBJ2-1; a possible D gene is TRBD2 (6 bases). From germline, CDR1 is KGHSH and CDR2 LQKENI. V was clipped by 3 bases and J by 0 bases, with 18 bases between them. The CDR3 covers 18 residues. DNA of the CDR3: TGTGCCAGCTCACCCTTACCAAGTCTAGCGAACTCCTACAATGAGCAGTTCTTC. It is translated as CASSPLPSLANSYNEQFF.

This sequence joins TRBV7-2 and TRBJ2-7; 8 bases match TRBD1. V lost 5 bases and J lost 5; bases outside the gene matches: 5. The CDR3 is 13 amino acids. Germline V gene sequence: CDR1 SGHTA, CDR2 FQGNSA. The CDR3 sequence is CASSPDRDDEQYF. The CDR3 bases are TGTGCCAGCAGCCCGGACAGGGACGACGAGCAGTACTTC.

This clone has a single count. The chain combines TRBV7-2 with TRBJ1-1, with D unclear. V was cut by 3 bases and J by 1 base, with 12 bases left in between. This CDR3 is 15 amino acids long. Germline CDR1 reads SGHTA; CDR2 reads FQGNSA. The CDR3 region is CASSLEARSNTEAFF. The DNA for the CDR3 is TGTGCCAGCAGCTTGGAGGCGCGGTCGAACACTGAAGCTTTCTTT.

The chain recombines TRBV10-3 with TRBJ1-2; 9 bases match TRBD1. The CDR3 runs 14 residues. CDR1 is ENHRY and CDR2 is SYGVKD in the germline V gene. V lost 8 bases to trimming and J lost 7 bases; unmatched junction nucleotides: 11. The CDR3 region has the DNA TGTGCCATCCGTCCGGGACAGGGCATCTCTGGCTACACCTTC. Residues: CAIRPGQGISGYTF.

As DNA, the CDR3 is TGTGCCAGTAGTAAACGGGACAGCGCCTACGAGCAGTACTTC. The encoded protein is CASSKRDSAYEQYF. The J gene is TRBJ2-7, the V gene TRBV19; 7 nucleotides match TRBD1. Germline CDR1 and CDR2: LNHDA and SQIVND (reference sequence). This CDR3 contains 14 residues. The V segment lost 4 bases and the J segment 2 bases; nucleotides outside the gene matches: 5.

This chain uses TRBV7-2 with TRBJ1-1; D is ambiguous. This CDR3 is 13 amino acids long. Trimming pared 5 bases from V and 10 bases from J, leaving 17 bases between. CDR1 and CDR2 from the germline V gene are SGHTA and FQGNSA. The CDR3 loop is CASSPPVGAAAFF. CDR3 in DNA: TGTGCCAGCAGCCCACCGGTAGGAGCCGCAGCTTTCTTT.

The genes are TRBV4-3 and TRBJ2-5, with D perhaps TRBD2 (6 bases). Trimming removed 1 base at V and 5 bases at J, with 23 bases between. This CDR3 contains 18 residues. Germline V gene sequence: CDR1 LGHNA, CDR2 YSLEER. DNA of the CDR3: TGCGCCAGCAGCCAAGGCCTCACCGGGGCGACTAGAGGCGAGACCCAGTACTTC. Translating it yields CASSQGLTGATRGETQYF.

This rearrangement joins TRBV19 to TRBJ2-1; D is undetermined. CDR3 size: 15 residues. Germline lookup yields CDR1 LNHDA and CDR2 SQIVND (reference sequence). V was trimmed by 3 bases and J by 0 bases, leaving 9 bases between them. This chain's CDR3 is CASSIQASSYNEQFF. For the CDR3, the DNA is TGTGCCAGTAGTATCCAGGCGAGCTCCTACAATGAGCAGTTCTTC.

The chain is built from TRBV4-1 and TRBJ2-5, with TRBD2 matching 10 bases. The J call could be wrong; TRBJ2-7 is a better fit for the DNA end. The CDR3 is made up of 16 amino acids. The germline gives CDR1 MGHRA, CDR2 YSYEKL. The CDR3 sequence is CASSLRLAGPSYEQYF. In nucleotides, the CDR3 is TGCGCCAGCAGCCTCAGACTAGCGGGCCCTTCCTACGAGCAGTACTTC.